The 11 T cell receptor beta chains reported below all come from one sample, sequenced in a study of cytomegalovirus exposure and HLA in healthy donors. The PCR contained 60 Vbeta and 13 Jbeta primers. Assay used: immunoSEQ multiplex PCR; TCRdb lists only in-frame clones, some missing. The sample records some 200,000 clones, around 85% being singletons. The sequenced sample was PBMCs. These receptor sequences come from a man in his forties or fifties in good health and CMV-seronegative.

This clone was observed a few times. The J gene is TRBJ2-2, the V gene TRBV7-9, with 7 positions matching TRBD2. Trimming removed 5 bases from V and 0 bases from J; junction bases left unmatched: 12. The germline V gene has CDR1 SEHNR and CDR2 FQNEAQ (reference sequence). The CDR3 is 18 amino acids. For the CDR3, the DNA is TGTGCCAGCAGCACCCCGTGGCTAGCGGACGCGAACACCGGGGAGCTGTTTTTT. Its protein product is CASSTPWLADANTGELFF.

V and J are TRBV5-1 and TRBJ2-3, with 7 bases identical to TRBD2. J gave up 0 bases and V 1 base, and 5 bases lay outside the gene matches. Per germline, CDR1 SGHRS and CDR2 YFSETQ. This CDR3 is built from 16 residues. Here the CDR3 DNA reads TGCGCCAGCAGCTTGTTCCCTAGCGGTAGCACAGATACGCAGTATTTT. This gives the protein CASSLFPSGSTDTQYF.

The chain uses TRBV6-6 and TRBJ2-2, with 7 bases that match TRBD1. After removal of 1 base from V and 5 bases from J, the junction contained 7 bases not matched to a gene. Per the germline V gene, CDR1 is MNHNY and CDR2 is SVGAGI (reference sequence). This CDR3 has 16 residues. Written as DNA, the CDR3 is TGTGCCAGCAGTTACTACACAGGGGTAGGGACCGGGGAGCTGTTTTTT. Its protein product is CASSYYTGVGTGELFF.

The chain carries TRBV11-2 and TRBJ2-1; 13 nucleotides agree with TRBD2. This CDR3 spans 16 amino acids. The germline CDR1 and CDR2 sequences are SGHAT and FQNNGV. V was pared by 5 bases and J by 3 bases, with 4 bases of the junction left unmatched. CDR3 residues: CASSPWTSGSYNEQFF. The CDR3 DNA reads as TGTGCCAGCAGCCCCTGGACTAGCGGGAGCTACAATGAGCAGTTCTTC.

V is TRBV5-1 and J is TRBJ2-3; 9 bases fit TRBD1. The V segment lost 4 bases and the J segment 3 bases; nucleotides outside the gene matches: 12. CDR1 and CDR2 (germline): SGHRS, YFSETQ. This CDR3 comprises 17 residues. CDR3 residues: CASSRRTGTGSTDTQYF. CDR3 coding DNA: TGCGCCAGCAGCCGTCGCACCGGGACAGGGAGTACAGATACGCAGTATTTT.

Worth noting for this clone: This same CDR3 is encoded by further DNA sequences in the sample. The V gene is TRBV19, the J gene TRBJ2-7; 11 bases agree with TRBD1. Unmatched junction bases numbered 1, after V lost 3 bases and J lost 3 bases. CDR3 length equals 14 residues. Per the germline V gene, CDR1 is LNHDA and CDR2 is SQIVND (reference sequence). The CDR3: CASSIGTGGYEQYF. CDR3 DNA: TGTGCCAGTAGTATTGGGACAGGGGGCTACGAGCAGTACTTC.

This chain connects TRBV5-6 to TRBJ1-1; D remains unclear. Germline V CDR1 and CDR2: SGHDT, YYEEEE. V lost 4 bases and J 1 base, leaving 17 bases between the germline ends. The length of the CDR3 is 16 residues. The CDR3 sequence is CASSPGRGLGNTEAFF. The CDR3 coding sequence is TGTGCCAGCAGCCCTGGGAGAGGGCTCGGGAACACTGAAGCTTTCTTT.

This chain uses TRBV15 with TRBJ2-5; D is possibly TRBD2 (6 bases). The CDR3 consists of 18 residues. From germline, CDR1 is LNHNV and CDR2 YYDKDF (reference sequence). Between the trimmed V and J ends, which lost 0 bases and 4 bases, there was a span of 21 bases. The CDR3 sequence: CATSRERTSTSRRETQYF. The CDR3 region has the DNA TGTGCCACCAGCAGAGAAAGAACTAGTACTAGCAGACGAGAGACCCAGTACTTC.

J is TRBJ1-4 and V is TRBV11-3, with 12 positions matching TRBD1. V shed 1 base, J shed 6 bases, and the junction held 0 bases outside the gene matches. CDR1 SGHNT and CDR2 YENEEA come from the germline V gene. CDR3 length equals 15 residues. The CDR3 bases are TGTGCCAGCAGCTTAGGGGACAGGGGGCATGAAAAACTGTTTTTT. Amino acid sequence: CASSLGDRGHEKLFF.

Here the CDR3 reads CASSSLAGSYNEQFF. The CDR3 nucleotides read TGTGCCAGCAGCTCTCTAGCGGGCTCCTACAATGAGCAGTTCTTC. The chain uses TRBV7-3 and TRBJ2-1; 8 nucleotides match TRBD2. Germline loops: CDR1 SGHTA, CDR2 FQGTGA. V lost 4 bases to trimming and J lost 0 bases; unmatched junction nucleotides: 2. The CDR3 extends over 15 amino acids.

This clone was found once. This chain joins TRBV7-9 and TRBJ1-1; D may be TRBD1 (5 bases). Germline CDR1 SEHNR, CDR2 FQNEAQ (reference sequence). With 1 base removed from V and 2 bases from J, the gap between germline ends came to 11 bases. The CDR3 spans 15 residues. This chain's CDR3 is CASSLDGQGNTEAFF. The CDR3 bases are TGTGCCAGCAGCTTAGATGGGCAGGGCAACACTGAAGCTTTCTTT.